The 14 T cell receptor beta chains in this list originate from one sample, sequenced in a study of shared clonotypes between healthy human individuals. Repertoires were generated with immunoSEQ multiplex PCR, while TCRdb's copy carries only in-frame clones and drops some. The data show under 2,500,000 clones, more than 90% seen once. Sample: naive CD4+ T cells sorted from blood. Subset given: CD45RA+ positively selected. These receptors originate from a man between 18 and 35 years old in good health.

The chain is built from TRBV5-1 and TRBJ2-2, with D perhaps matching TRBD1 (6 bases). With 10 bases removed from V and 4 bases from J, the gap between germline ends came to 20 bases. CDR1 SGHRS and CDR2 YFSETQ come from the germline V gene. The CDR3 extends over 15 amino acids. The CDR3 here is CASGRGGQGTGELFF. In nucleotides, the CDR3 is TGCGCCTCCGGCAGAGGGGGTCAGGGCACCGGGGAGCTGTTTTTT.

V is TRBV6-6 and J is TRBJ2-1; perhaps D is TRBD1 or TRBD2 (6 bases each). Germline CDR1 reads MNHNY; CDR2 reads SVGAGI (reference sequence). With 6 bases removed from V and 7 bases from J, the gap between germline ends came to 19 bases. CDR3 length: 15 amino acids. CDR3 bases: TGTGCCAGCAGATCAGCAGGGGTAGCGGTGAATGAGCAGTTCTTC. It specifies CASRSAGVAVNEQFF.

The V call is TRBV5-6, the J call TRBJ2-5; TRBD2 matches at 8 bases. Looked up from germline, CDR1 is SGHDT and CDR2 is YYEEEE. The length of the CDR3 is 17 residues. V trimming: 1 base; J trimming: 1 base; junction bases outside the gene matches: 9. The CDR3 coding sequence is TGTGCCAGCAGCTTGTATCCCGGACTAGCTATCCAAGAGACCCAGTACTTC. This gives the protein CASSLYPGLAIQETQYF.

The rearrangement links TRBV18 to TRBJ2-7, with TRBD2 matching 8 bases. Losses at the gene ends were 2 bases for V and 6 bases for J; bases not matched to a gene: 12. Germline CDR1 KGHSH, CDR2 LQKENI. The CDR3 sequence is 16 residues long. This CDR3 reads CASSPTVTGGVPEQYF. The CDR3 DNA is TGTGCCAGCTCACCAACGGTAACGGGAGGGGTACCCGAGCAGTACTTC.

The rearrangement uses TRBV19 and TRBJ1-3; D not certain. Trimming left V 4 bases short and J 0 bases short, with 13 bases between. The germline V gene encodes CDR1 LNHDA and CDR2 SQIVND (reference sequence). The CDR3 runs 16 residues. This chain's CDR3 is CASSSYGRTSGNTIYF. The CDR3 DNA follows: TGTGCCAGTAGTAGCTACGGACGGACCTCTGGAAACACCATATATTTT.

This chain links TRBV27 with TRBJ1-4; unclear D gene. This CDR3 is built from 14 residues. The germline gives CDR1 MNHEY, CDR2 SMNVEV (reference sequence). The germline V and J ends were trimmed by 6 bases and 2 bases, with 10 bases remaining between them. Written as DNA, the CDR3 is TGTGCCAGCAGCCCCAGAAGGACTAATGAAAAACTGTTTTTT. This gives the protein CASSPRRTNEKLFF.

In DNA, the CDR3 is TGTGCCAGCAGTTCGGGACAGGGGGGTGAAAAACTGTTTTTT. It is translated as CASSSGQGGEKLFF. The chain is built from TRBV6-6 and TRBJ1-4, with 11 bases aligning to TRBD1. Germline assignment: CDR1 MNHNY and CDR2 SVGAGI (reference sequence). Trimming at V came to 4 bases and at J to 7 bases, leaving 2 bases not matched to a gene. The CDR3 runs 14 residues.

This clone was picked up one time. The CDR3 reads CASSQAGQAGEQYF. The CDR3 DNA sequence: TGCGCCAGCAGCCAAGCGGGACAGGCGGGAGAGCAGTACTTC. V gene TRBV4-3 combines with J gene TRBJ2-7, with 8 bases fitting TRBD1. V shed 1 base, J shed 7 bases, and the junction held 6 bases outside the gene matches. In germline, CDR1 is LGHNA, CDR2 YSLEER. The CDR3 totals 14 residues.

This chain joins TRBV6-5 and TRBJ1-4; 8 bases match TRBD1. The CDR3 loop spans 15 amino acids. Germline lookup yields CDR1 MNHEY and CDR2 SVGAGI. V was pared by 2 bases and J by 8 bases, with 7 bases of the junction left unmatched. CDR3 residues: CASSYQGAVWEKLFF. Here the CDR3 DNA reads TGTGCCAGCAGTTACCAGGGGGCGGTCTGGGAAAAACTGTTTTTT.

With respect to this clone: Within the sample, other DNA sequences also encode this same CDR3. The chain carries TRBV30 and TRBJ2-7; D call uncertain. V lost 4 bases, J lost 0 bases, and 7 bases lay in between. This CDR3 is 12 amino acids long. Germline lookup yields CDR1 GTSNPN and CDR2 SVGIG (reference sequence). The CDR3 DNA reads TGTGCCTGGACAGGTATCTCCTACGAGCAGTACTTC. This encodes CAWTGISYEQYF.

CDR3 sequence: CASSPLGTTNQETQYF. The CDR3 DNA follows: TGTGCCAGCAGCCCACTCGGGACTACCAACCAAGAGACCCAGTACTTC. This chain links TRBV9 with TRBJ2-5, with 7 bases identical to TRBD2. With 4 bases clipped from V and 0 bases from J, the junction kept 9 bases outside the gene matches. In germline, CDR1 is SGDLS, CDR2 YYNGEE. The CDR3 runs to 16 residues. The full variable domain, in which reference TRBV9 and TRBJ2-5 provide the parts outside the CDR3, is DSGVTQTPKHLITATGQRVTLRCSPRSGDLSVYWYQQSLDQGLQFLIQYYNGEERAKGNILERFSAQQFPDLHSELNLSSLELGDSALYFCASSPLGTTNQETQYFGPGTRLLVL.

The genes are TRBV4-3 and TRBJ2-3; 7 bases map to TRBD2. V shed 1 base, J shed 2 bases, and the junction held 3 bases outside the gene matches. The CDR3 extends over 15 amino acids. In germline, CDR1 is LGHNA, CDR2 YSLEER. The CDR3 DNA reads TGCGCCAGCAGCCAAGCGGCGGGAGACACAGATACGCAGTATTTT. This gives the protein CASSQAAGDTDTQYF.

This clone showed up just once. The chain couples TRBV9 to TRBJ2-3; 12 positions match TRBD2. Germline V gene lookup returns CDR1 SGDLS and CDR2 YYNGEE. The V segment lost 6 bases and the J segment 4 bases; nucleotides outside the gene matches: 3. The CDR3 is 14 amino acids. In nucleotides, the CDR3 is TGTGCCAGCACGCGGACTAGCGGGGCAGATACGCAGTATTTT. It is translated as CASTRTSGADTQYF. The complete variable domain, with remaining parts taken from reference TRBV9 and TRBJ2-3, reads DSGVTQTPKHLITATGQRVTLRCSPRSGDLSVYWYQQSLDQGLQFLIQYYNGEERAKGNILERFSAQQFPDLHSELNLSSLELGDSALYFCASTRTSGADTQYFGPGTRLTVL.

The J gene is TRBJ2-2, the V gene TRBV30; 7 bases are a match to TRBD2. The CDR3 runs to 15 residues. CDR1 and CDR2 from the germline V gene are GTSNPN and SVGIG (reference sequence). J was trimmed by 4 bases and V by 1 base; bases with no gene match: 6. This CDR3 reads CAWSGPAGATGELFF. CDR3 DNA: TGTGCCTGGAGTGGGCCTGCGGGAGCCACCGGGGAGCTGTTTTTT.